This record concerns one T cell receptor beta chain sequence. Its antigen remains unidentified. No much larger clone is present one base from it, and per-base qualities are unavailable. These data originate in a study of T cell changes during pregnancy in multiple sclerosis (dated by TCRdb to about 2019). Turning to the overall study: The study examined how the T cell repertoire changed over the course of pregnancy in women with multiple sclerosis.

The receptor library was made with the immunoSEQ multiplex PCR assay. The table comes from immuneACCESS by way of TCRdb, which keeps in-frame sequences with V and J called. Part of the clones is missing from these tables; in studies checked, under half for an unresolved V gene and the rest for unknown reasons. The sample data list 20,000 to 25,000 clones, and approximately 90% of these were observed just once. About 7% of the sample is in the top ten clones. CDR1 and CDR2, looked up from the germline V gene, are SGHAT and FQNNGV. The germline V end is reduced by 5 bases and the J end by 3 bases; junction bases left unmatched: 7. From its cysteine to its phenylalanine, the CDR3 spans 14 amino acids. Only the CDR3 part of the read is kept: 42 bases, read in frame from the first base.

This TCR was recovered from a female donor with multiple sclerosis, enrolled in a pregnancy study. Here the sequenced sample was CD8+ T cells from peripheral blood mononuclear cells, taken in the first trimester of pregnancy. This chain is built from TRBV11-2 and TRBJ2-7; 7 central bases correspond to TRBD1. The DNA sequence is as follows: TGTGCCAGCAGCATCCGACAGGGCCACTACGAGCAGTACTTC. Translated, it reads CASSIRQGHYEQYF.